The 26 T cell receptor beta chains in this list originate from one sample, sequenced in a study of OX40 agonist ivuxolimab in advanced cancers. Libraries were built with the immunoSEQ multiplex PCR assay. TCRdb re-hosts the immuneACCESS table, in-frame sequences only. Its copies lack some clones; in the studies checked, an unresolved V gene accounts for under half of them, and the cause for the rest is not known. Within this sample are approximately 50,000 clones, with approximately 80% of them counted one time only. The biggest ten clones account for about 3.8% of the sample. This sample comprised CD4+ or CD8+ T cells sorted from blood, obtained in a trial of the OX40 agonist ivuxolimab. All receptors come from an adult with an advanced solid tumor such as melanoma, head and neck, liver or kidney cancer.

V usage is TRBV5-1 and J usage is TRBJ2-2; 7 positions agree with TRBD1. Germline V gives CDR1 SGHRS, CDR2 YFSETQ. The CDR3 consists of 15 residues. J lost 4 bases, V lost 6 bases, and 9 bases had no gene match. The CDR3 region is CASNLGQWGTGELFF. DNA of the CDR3: TGCGCCAGCAACCTGGGACAGTGGGGCACCGGGGAGCTGTTTTTT. Drawing the rest from reference TRBV5-1 and TRBJ2-2, the complete variable domain is KAGVTQTPRYLIKTRGQQVTLSCSPISGHRSVSWYQQTPGQGLQFLFEYFSETQRNKGNFPGRFSGRQFSNSRSEMNVSTLELGDSALYLCASNLGQWGTGELFFGEGSRLTVL.

J is TRBJ1-5 and V is TRBV2, with TRBD1 matching 8 bases. The germline gives CDR1 SNHLY, CDR2 FYNNEI. The CDR3 is 15 residues long. The V gene end was trimmed by 7 bases and the J gene end by 0 bases; junction bases not matched to a gene: 5. CDR3 sequence: CASIGQGDSNQPQHF. The CDR3 bases are TGTGCCAGCATCGGACAGGGCGATAGCAATCAGCCCCAGCATTTT. Complete variable domain (other parts from reference TRBV2 and TRBJ1-5): EPEVTQTPSHQVTQMGQEVILRCVPISNHLYFYWYRQILGQKVEFLVSFYNNEISEKSEIFDDQFSVERPDGSNFTLKIRSTKLEDSAMYFCASIGQGDSNQPQHFGDGTRLSIL.

The chain joins TRBV28 to TRBJ1-1; the match to TRBD1 covers 10 bases. Germline-derived CDR1 and CDR2 are MDHEN and SYDVKM. V shed 3 bases, J shed 0 bases, and the junction held 13 bases outside the gene matches. This CDR3 has 19 residues. The CDR3 sequence: CASSLAGPGQGWVNTEAFF. DNA for the CDR3: TGTGCCAGCAGTTTGGCGGGTCCGGGACAGGGGTGGGTGAACACTGAAGCTTTCTTT.

The rearrangement joins TRBV19 to TRBJ1-5; D may be TRBD1 (5 bases). Germline V gene lookup returns CDR1 LNHDA and CDR2 SQIVND (reference sequence). The ends were cut back, 10 bases at V and 0 bases at J, with 16 bases in the middle. The CDR3 consists of 15 residues. CDR3 DNA sequence: TGTGCCACCTCCCTGGGGGTTGCTAGCAATCAGCCCCAGCATTTT. It is translated as CATSLGVASNQPQHF.

This clone was counted only a few times. CDR3 sequence reads: CASSPGGGNLPYEQYF. DNA for the CDR3: TGTGCCAGCAGCCCAGGGGGAGGCAACCTACCCTACGAGCAGTACTTC. The J gene is TRBJ2-7, the V gene TRBV11-2; tentative D call: TRBD1 (7 bases). Germline lookup yields CDR1 SGHAT and CDR2 FQNNGV. Trimming took 5 bases from V and 2 from J, leaving 19 bases between them. This CDR3 comprises 16 residues. Full variable domain (outside the CDR3, taken from reference TRBV11-2 and TRBJ2-7): EAGVAQSPRYKIIEKRQSVAFWCNPISGHATLYWYQQILGQGPKLLIQFQNNGVVDDSQLPKDRFSAERLKGVDSTLKIQPAKLEDSAVYLCASSPGGGNLPYEQYFGPGTRLTVT.

This clone was recorded only once. CDR3 loop: CASSLGDKNYGYTF. CDR3 sequence (DNA): TGTGCCAGCAGCTTGGGGGACAAGAACTATGGCTACACCTTC. The chain is built from TRBV7-9 and TRBJ1-2, with TRBD1 as a possible D gene (6 bases). Trimming took 3 bases from V and 2 from J, leaving 10 bases between them. This CDR3 is 14 amino acids long. The germline CDR1 and CDR2 sequences are SEHNR and FQNEAQ (reference sequence).

The chain uses TRBV4-1 and TRBJ1-4; tentatively, D is TRBD1 (5 bases). CDR1 and CDR2 from the germline V gene are MGHRA and YSYEKL. With 4 bases removed from V and 0 bases from J, the gap between germline ends came to 12 bases. The CDR3 runs to 16 residues. The CDR3 loop is CASSPPRGATNEKLFF. The CDR3 DNA follows: TGCGCCAGCAGCCCCCCGAGGGGTGCAACTAATGAAAAACTGTTTTTT.

This clone turned up a few times. The rearrangement joins TRBV7-3 to TRBJ2-3; TRBD2 matches at 9 bases. The CDR3 length is 13 residues. Germline-derived CDR1 and CDR2 are SGHTA and FQGTGA. V dropped 5 bases and J dropped 6; count of bases not matched to a gene: 3. CDR3 residues: CASSEGLADTQYF. DNA of the CDR3: TGTGCCAGCAGCGAAGGACTAGCGGATACGCAGTATTTT.

The chain is built from TRBV7-9 and TRBJ1-4; no definite D call. The CDR3 spans 15 residues. Germline-derived CDR1 and CDR2 are SEHNR and FQNEAQ (reference sequence). The V end was cut by 4 bases, the J end by 8 bases, with 17 bases between. CDR3 coding DNA: TGTGCCAGCAGCTCGCAAGGCCTTGGTCGGGAAAAACTGTTTTTT. Encoded protein: CASSSQGLGREKLFF.

The chain is built from TRBV5-1 and TRBJ1-1; 11 bases match TRBD1. The ends lost 1 base at V and 4 bases at J; junction bases unmatched: 3. CDR3 length: 15 residues. Germline lookup yields CDR1 SGHRS and CDR2 YFSETQ. This CDR3 is CASSLRDRGSTEAFF. The CDR3 nucleotides are TGCGCCAGCAGCTTGAGGGACAGGGGGTCCACTGAAGCTTTCTTT.

This clone was seen just once. CDR3 nucleotides: TGCGCCAGCAGCTTTTACCGGGACTCAAAGAGGTACAATGAGCAGTTCTTC. It codes for CASSFYRDSKRYNEQFF. The V gene is TRBV5-1, the J gene TRBJ2-1, with D perhaps TRBD2 (6 bases). V lost 2 bases to trimming and J lost 4 bases, with 19 bases between them. Germline CDR1 is SGHRS and CDR2 is YFSETQ. This CDR3 has 17 residues.

This clone has a single count. J is TRBJ2-5 and V is TRBV4-1, with 7 nucleotides matching TRBD2. Germline loops: CDR1 MGHRA, CDR2 YSYEKL. This CDR3 contains 14 residues. V lost 2 bases, J lost 5 bases, and 5 bases stayed unmatched. In DNA, the CDR3 is TGCGCCAGCAGCCAACCAGCGGGATCGGAGACCCAGTACTTC. It translates to CASSQPAGSETQYF.

This chain joins TRBV5-1 and TRBJ1-5; D ambiguous. V was clipped by 2 bases and J by 8 bases, with 14 bases between them. CDR3 size: 14 residues. From germline, CDR1 is SGHRS and CDR2 YFSETQ. CDR3 residues: CASSFEGSTEPQHF. The CDR3 DNA sequence: TGCGCCAGCAGCTTCGAAGGGTCTACGGAGCCCCAGCATTTT.

J is TRBJ2-1 and V is TRBV6-1, with TRBD2 matching 8 bases. This CDR3 has 15 residues. The germline V gene has CDR1 MNHNS and CDR2 SASEGT. Trimming took 5 bases from V and 6 from J; bases not matched to a gene: 9. The CDR3 sequence is CASSTGTSYPNEQFF. As DNA, the CDR3 is TGTGCCAGCAGTACCGGGACTAGTTATCCCAATGAGCAGTTCTTC.

V and J are TRBV6-5 and TRBJ1-2; the D gene is possibly TRBD1 (6 bases). V lost 6 bases to trimming and J lost 2 bases, with 10 bases between them. The CDR3 runs 13 residues. Germline assignment: CDR1 MNHEY and CDR2 SVGAGI. CDR3 protein: CASSRGQNYGYTF. CDR3 sequence (DNA): TGTGCCAGCAGCCGTGGACAGAACTATGGCTACACCTTC.

This clone has more than one count but fewer than ten. This rearrangement joins TRBV9 to TRBJ1-1, with unresolved D. The CDR3 is 17 amino acids. Trimming left V 3 bases short and J 0 bases short, with 18 bases between. Germline CDR1 SGDLS, CDR2 YYNGEE. The CDR3 region is CASSAAPGRLMNTEAFF. Written as DNA, the CDR3 is TGTGCCAGCAGCGCAGCCCCCGGACGGCTTATGAACACTGAAGCTTTCTTT.

The chain joins TRBV14 to TRBJ2-3; 11 nucleotides match TRBD1. Germline lookup yields CDR1 SGHDN and CDR2 FVKESK. This CDR3 spans 21 amino acids. J was trimmed by 6 bases and V by 4 bases; bases with no gene match: 24. The CDR3 nucleotides read TGTGCCAGCAGCCCTAATCTTAATACCCGGGACAGGGGGTCAAATAGGGATACGCAGTATTTT. Protein sequence: CASSPNLNTRDRGSNRDTQYF. Drawing the rest from reference TRBV14 and TRBJ2-3, the complete variable domain is EAGVTQFPSHSVIEKGQTVTLRCDPISGHDNLYWYRRVMGKEIKFLLHFVKESKQDESGMPNNRFLAERTGGTYSTLKVQPAELEDSGVYFCASSPNLNTRDRGSNRDTQYFGPGTRLTVL.

The V call is TRBV5-1, the J call TRBJ2-1; 8 bases fit TRBD2. Trimming took 0 bases from V and 7 from J; bases not matched to a gene: 6. CDR1 is SGHRS and CDR2 is YFSETQ in the germline V gene. The CDR3 totals 15 residues. CDR3 loop: CASSLASGSGNEQFF. The CDR3 DNA reads TGCGCCAGCAGCTTGGCCAGCGGGAGTGGGAATGAGCAGTTCTTC.

This clone showed up just a few times. V usage is TRBV5-1 and J usage is TRBJ2-7; D unclear. Germline values: CDR1 SGHRS, CDR2 YFSETQ. The CDR3 covers 11 residues. The V end lost 2 bases, the J end lost 6 bases, and 6 bases lay between the germline ends. The chain's CDR3 is CASSFDREQYF. In DNA form, the CDR3 reads TGCGCCAGCAGCTTTGATCGCGAGCAGTACTTC.

This clone was observed a handful of times. This rearrangement joins TRBV7-2 to TRBJ1-2; D is possibly TRBD1 (6 bases). The CDR3 has 16 amino acids. The V end was cut by 4 bases, the J end by 2 bases, with 17 bases between. Germline V gives CDR1 SGHTA, CDR2 FQGNSA. The CDR3 bases are TGTGCCAGCAGCTCCTTCGCGGGGGCGGAGAACTATGGCTACACCTTC. It encodes CASSSFAGAENYGYTF.

J is TRBJ1-1 and V is TRBV18; the D gene is possibly TRBD1 (5 bases). V gave up 6 bases and J gave up 1 base, with 9 bases separating them. This CDR3 is 13 amino acids long. From germline, CDR1 is KGHSH and CDR2 LQKENI. As DNA, the CDR3 is TGTGCCAGCTCTAAGGACAAGAACACTGAAGCTTTCTTT. It codes for CASSKDKNTEAFF.

This chain uses TRBV9 with TRBJ1-1, with a possible D match to TRBD1 (6 bases). The CDR3 has 14 amino acids. The germline V gene has CDR1 SGDLS and CDR2 YYNGEE. The V and J ends lost 5 bases and 7 bases respectively, with 18 bases between them. CDR3 bases: TGTGCCAGCAGGGGCGGGGGGGCCCCAGGTGAAGCTTTCTTT. It codes for CASRGGGAPGEAFF.

This chain connects TRBV27 to TRBJ2-5; 8 positions agree with TRBD2. CDR3 length: 15 amino acids. Germline CDR1 MNHEY, CDR2 SMNVEV (reference sequence). J was trimmed by 1 base and V by 3 bases; bases with no gene match: 4. The CDR3 spells CASSFFGTSQETQYF. The CDR3 nucleotides are TGTGCCAGCAGTTTCTTCGGGACTAGCCAAGAGACCCAGTACTTC.

The chain recombines TRBV7-2 with TRBJ1-1; the D gene is possibly TRBD1 (6 bases). Germline values: CDR1 SGHTA, CDR2 FQGNSA. V was clipped by 5 bases and J by 3 bases, with 25 bases between them. This CDR3 is built from 18 residues. The CDR3 DNA reads TGTGCCAGCAGCAGCCGGGACATTAAAGGGACATACTACACTGAAGCTTTCTTT. This sequence encodes CASSSRDIKGTYYTEAFF.

The chain joins TRBV10-3 to TRBJ2-6, with 7 bases that match TRBD1. The CDR3 runs 15 residues. After removal of 8 bases from V and 0 bases from J, the junction contained 4 bases not matched to a gene. Germline CDR1 ENHRY, CDR2 SYGVKD. The DNA of the CDR3 is TGTGCCATCCGGACAGGCAGCTCTGGGGCCAACGTCCTGACTTTC. Amino acids: CAIRTGSSGANVLTF.

The CDR3 DNA sequence: TGTGCCAGCAGCTCAAGGGGACAGGGTAACGGGGGTTACAATGAGCAGTTCTTC. It yields the protein CASSSRGQGNGGYNEQFF. This chain connects TRBV11-2 to TRBJ2-1; 9 bases are a match to TRBD1. Per germline, CDR1 SGHAT and CDR2 FQNNGV. After removal of 4 bases from V and 4 bases from J, the junction contained 14 bases not matched to a gene. The CDR3 consists of 18 residues.